The T cell receptor (beta chain) described here comes from a study of radiation and T cells in renal cell carcinoma. This CDR3 region has 12 residues. Trimming took off 7 bases at V and 8 bases at J, with 14 bases between the two ends. Per the germline V gene, CDR1 is SNHLY and CDR2 is FYNNEI. Some clones are missing from TCRdb's copy, which holds only in-frame ones; the method was immunoSEQ multiplex PCR. The sample consists of 95,000 or so clones, approximately 86% of them appearing once. Time point indicated: baseline pretreatment blood. Treatment given: 15 Gy SBRT to primary tumor, nephrectomy 4 weeks later. Blood was sampled at baseline, 2 weeks and 4 weeks after SBRT.

The sample here was blood, taken from a patient whose treatment included radiotherapy and nephrectomy. This clonotype was sampled from a man aged 50-60 years with renal cell carcinoma. The chain has TRBV2 and TRBJ1-2; D might be TRBD1 (6 bases). The CDR3 sequence: CASISAGDGYTF. DNA for the CDR3: TGTGCCAGCATCTCAGCAGGGGACGGCTACACCTTC.